A single sample is the source of the 8 T cell receptor beta chains below, sequenced in a study of tumor and adjacent non-tumor tissue in lung cancer (dated by TCRdb to between 2017 and 2018). RNA was extracted from bulk unsorted tissue and checked for quality with a NanoDrop ND-1000 and an Agilent 2100. Preparation of the library involved multiplex PCR. Sequencer: Illumina HiSeq 2500. TCRbeta libraries were constructed through three rounds of nested PCR with primers (Table S4) according to protocols modified from ARM-PCR. TCRdb handled the public reads itself, with Q25 trimming in fastp and clone calling in MiXCR, and kept productive beta chains. Entries that share a CDR3 protein sequence are merged under the most common genes and DNA. For this sample the table gives 200,000 or so distinct CDR3 sequences, of which 70% to 75% were detected only once. The ten largest account for under 30% of the sample.

Sequencing was performed on lung tumor tissue. Every receptor here comes from a man aged 55 to 70 with non-small cell lung cancer.

A single count supports this clonotype. The CDR3 does not end in the conserved phenylalanine or tryptophan, so this is likely a read error. The limits of the CDR3 on the DNA are not certain, so only TCRdb's listed CDR3 is given. The rearrangement links TRBV4-3 to TRBJ1-1. The CDR3 spans 16 residues, counting both ends. CDR1 LGHNA and CDR2 YSLEER come from the germline V gene. CDR3 sequence: CASSQDHSHSNTESFV.

This clonotype has only a few counts. V usage is TRBV28 and J usage is TRBJ2-7; 7 bases line up with TRBD1. Trimming cost V 5 bases and J 2 bases; bases outside gene matches: 9. Germline-derived CDR1 and CDR2 are MDHEN and SYDVKM. There are 15 residues in the CDR3. For the CDR3, the DNA is TGTGCCAGCAGTCCAACAGGGGTTGGGGCCTACGAGCAGTACTTC. Encoded protein: CASSPTGVGAYEQYF.

As concerns this clonotype: Given the absence of the conserved phenylalanine or tryptophan at the CDR3 end, a read error is likely. The rearrangement joins TRBV20-1 to TRBJ2-7; tentative D call: TRBD1 (5 bases). Germline V gives CDR1 DFQATT, CDR2 SNEGSKA (reference sequence). This CDR3 spans 12 amino acids. CDR3 bases: TGTAGTGCTACGAAGGGGATCAACGAGCAGTACCTC. This gives the protein CSATKGINEQYL.

This clonotype was detected ten times or more. The chain recombines TRBV20-1 with TRBJ1-2; D call uncertain. Trimming stripped 0 bases from V and 4 bases from J, with 12 bases between. The germline CDR1 and CDR2 sequences are DFQATT and SNEGSKA (reference sequence). The CDR3 has 14 amino acids. CDR3 sequence reads: CSARDSTARYGYTF. CDR3 in DNA: TGCAGTGCTAGAGATAGTACAGCCCGCTATGGCTACACCTTC.

On this clonotype itself: A much larger clone lies one base from this, so it may be a read error. The V and J genes are TRBV6-2 or TRBV6-3 and TRBJ1-6; TRBD1 matches 7 bases. Germline CDR1 and CDR2: MNHEY and SVGEGT. The CDR3 is made up of 15 amino acids. For the CDR3, the DNA is TGTGTCAGCAGTTCGAGGGGACAGTATAATTCACCCCTCCACTTT. Its protein is CVSSSRGQYNSPLHF.

As concerns this clonotype: At one of its ends the junction is not consistent with the germline gene, which may arise from a read error. The chain employs TRBV4-2 and TRBJ1-4, with D possibly being TRBD1 (5 bases). Per germline, CDR1 LGHNA and CDR2 YNFKEQ. This CDR3 is built from 18 residues. The DNA for the CDR3 is TGTGTCAGCAGCCGAGACGGTCAGTCACAGGCAACTAATGAAAAACTGTTTTTT. The encoded protein is CVSSRDGQSQATNEKLFF.

The chain uses TRBV10-2 and TRBJ2-5, with D possibly TRBD2 on 6 matching bases. Trimming pared 4 bases from V and 4 bases from J, leaving 16 bases between. This CDR3 has 15 residues. The germline V gene encodes CDR1 WSHSY and CDR2 SAAADI. The DNA of the CDR3 is TGCGCCAGCAGTGGTCAGGACGCCGGGGGAGAGACCCAGTACTTC. Amino acids: CASSGQDAGGETQYF.

With regard to this clonotype: An end of the junction does not agree with germline; a read error may underlie this. The chain uses TRBV20-1 and TRBJ2-2; D remains unclear. The CDR3 sequence is 13 residues long. Germline loops: CDR1 DFQATT, CDR2 SNEGSKA (reference sequence). CDR3 nucleotides: TGCAATGCTAGGCCAGTGGGAAGCGGGGAGCTGTTTTTT. As protein: CNARPVGSGELFF.